This TCR beta chain was obtained from a study of T cell changes during pregnancy in multiple sclerosis. The germline CDR1 and CDR2 sequences are SNHLY and FYNNEI. The V and J ends lost 4 bases and 0 bases respectively, with 10 bases between them. This CDR3 has 14 residues. Some clones are missing from TCRdb's copy, which holds only in-frame ones; the method was immunoSEQ multiplex PCR. There are 55,000 to 80,000 clones in the sample; roughly 94% occur only once, and 0.58% lies in the top ten. The V and J genes are TRBV2 and TRBJ2-7; D is undetermined. The starting material was peripheral blood, obtained in the third trimester of pregnancy. This clonotype was obtained from a female donor with multiple sclerosis, enrolled in a pregnancy study. In DNA, the CDR3 is TGTGCCAGCAGTGGAGGCCCTAACTCCTACGAGCAGTACTTC. Amino acid sequence: CASSGGPNSYEQYF.